This TCR beta chain was recovered during a study of blood T cell repertoires in COVID-19. Study overall: PBMCs, B-cell-depleted T cells, or T cells were the source of the cDNA or gDNA that made up the material.

Generated by immunoSEQ multiplex PCR, the TCRdb table keeps only in-frame clones and is missing some. The sample lists over 85,000 clones, around 85% seen once, with roughly 40% in the top ten. Germline V gives CDR1 SGHAT, CDR2 FQNNGV. This CDR3 is 14 amino acids long. Trimming at V came to 5 bases and at J to 1 base, leaving 3 bases not matched to a gene. This TCR was sampled from a man aged 80 or over with acute or convalescent COVID-19. V and J are TRBV11-2 and TRBJ2-5; 8 bases agree with TRBD2. The sample comprised peripheral blood. The CDR3 loop is CASSKSGSQETQYF. CDR3 nucleotides: TGTGCCAGCAGCAAAAGCGGGAGCCAAGAGACCCAGTACTTC.